The 27 T cell receptor beta chains in this list originate from one sample, sequenced in a study of control samples from healthy donors and cancer patients. Method: immunoSEQ multiplex PCR; TCRdb's copy keeps in-frame clones and lacks some. The repertoire holds 150,000 to 200,000 clones, around nine tenths seen once, with just over 1.4% in the top ten. Sequencing was done on a sample of blood. These receptors all stem from a man aged 25-40 years in good health.

This clone has a single count. The V gene is TRBV7-3, the J gene TRBJ2-3, with D perhaps matching TRBD2 (6 bases). V dropped 7 bases and J dropped 0 bases, with 11 bases sitting between them. Germline V gene data show CDR1 as SGHTA and CDR2 as FQGTGA. This CDR3 spans 14 amino acids. The CDR3 DNA sequence: TGTGCCAGCAAGGAGGGAGCGAGCACAGATACGCAGTATTTT. Its translation: CASKEGASTDTQYF.

This rearrangement joins TRBV27 to TRBJ2-7, with D perhaps given as TRBD1 or TRBD2 (5 bases each). V was trimmed by 3 bases and J by 0 bases, leaving 12 bases between them. The germline gives CDR1 MNHEY, CDR2 SMNVEV (reference sequence). The CDR3 length is 15 residues. The chain's CDR3 is CASSFLGRSSYEQYF. The CDR3 region has the DNA TGTGCCAGCAGTTTCCTGGGACGGTCCTCCTACGAGCAGTACTTC.

This chain uses TRBV28 with TRBJ2-2; 9 nucleotides match TRBD1. There are 16 residues in the CDR3. In germline, CDR1 is MDHEN, CDR2 SYDVKM. The ends lost 5 bases at V and 4 bases at J; junction bases unmatched: 8. The CDR3, as DNA: TGTGCCAGCAGTCGGTGGACAGGGGTGGGCACCGGGGAGCTGTTTTTT. Protein sequence: CASSRWTGVGTGELFF.

The chain joins TRBV11-2 to TRBJ2-1; 7 bases align to TRBD2. The CDR3 is made up of 16 amino acids. V shed 1 base and J 4 bases; nucleotides not matched to a gene: 7. Looked up from germline, CDR1 is SGHAT and CDR2 is FQNNGV. The CDR3 is CASSLVVAGLYNEQFF. CDR3 nucleotide sequence: TGTGCCAGCAGCTTAGTTGTAGCGGGCCTATACAATGAGCAGTTCTTC. The full variable domain, in which reference TRBV11-2 and TRBJ2-1 provide the parts outside the CDR3, is EAGVAQSPRYKIIEKRQSVAFWCNPISGHATLYWYQQILGQGPKLLIQFQNNGVVDDSQLPKDRFSAERLKGVDSTLKIQPAKLEDSAVYLCASSLVVAGLYNEQFFGPGTRLTVL.

The chain employs TRBV19 and TRBJ1-4; D ambiguous. V dropped 5 bases and J dropped 7 bases, with 14 bases sitting between them. CDR1 LNHDA and CDR2 SQIVND come from the germline V gene (reference sequence). This CDR3 comprises 14 residues. The DNA for the CDR3 is TGTGCCAGTAGTGGCGGGCTCTCCGGTGAAAAACTGTTTTTT. Amino acid sequence: CASSGGLSGEKLFF. The whole variable domain, remainder taken from reference TRBV19 and TRBJ1-4, is DGGITQSPKYLFRKEGQNVTLSCEQNLNHDAMYWYRQDPGQGLRLIYYSQIVNDFQKGDIAEGYSVSREKKESFPLTVTSAQKNPTAFYLCASSGGLSGEKLFFGSGTQLSVL.

The gene calls are TRBV9 and TRBJ2-5; maybe TRBD2 (7 bases). Germline CDR1 SGDLS, CDR2 YYNGEE. The CDR3 has 16 residues. Trimming left V 0 bases short and J 1 base short, with 13 bases between. The CDR3 coding sequence is TGTGCCAGCAGCGTAGGGTCGAGGGGGGGCCAAGAGACCCAGTACTTC. Its translation: CASSVGSRGGQETQYF.

This rearrangement joins TRBV6-5 to TRBJ1-2; possibly TRBD1 for D (5 bases). V shed 6 bases and J shed 1 base, with 15 bases lying between them. CDR3 length equals 15 residues. CDR1 MNHEY and CDR2 SVGAGI come from the germline V gene. The CDR3 sequence is CASRKPGPLNYGYTF. CDR3 coding DNA: TGTGCCAGCAGAAAACCGGGACCTCTTAACTATGGCTACACCTTC.

The V call is TRBV28, the J call TRBJ1-6; 9 nucleotides match TRBD1. CDR1 and CDR2 from the germline V gene are MDHEN and SYDVKM. Trimming at V came to 10 bases and at J to 7 bases, leaving 8 bases not matched to a gene. The CDR3 runs to 14 residues. The CDR3 spells CATRAGTGNSPLHF. CDR3 bases: TGTGCCACGAGGGCCGGGACAGGGAATTCACCCCTCCACTTT. Drawing the rest from reference TRBV28 and TRBJ1-6, the complete variable domain is DVKVTQSSRYLVKRTGEKVFLECVQDMDHENMFWYRQDPGLGLRLIYFSYDVKMKEKGDIPEGYSVSREKKERFSLILESASTNQTSMYLCATRAGTGNSPLHFGNGTRLTVT.

The chain uses TRBV7-8 and TRBJ2-7, with unresolved D. The germline gives CDR1 SGHVS, CDR2 FQNEAQ. This CDR3 contains 15 residues. V was cut by 1 base and J by 6 bases, with 16 bases left in between. The CDR3 is CASSLEGQVVREQYF. As DNA, the CDR3 is TGTGCCAGCAGCTTAGAAGGGCAGGTGGTCCGCGAGCAGTACTTC. Drawing the rest from reference TRBV7-8 and TRBJ2-7, the complete variable domain is GAGVSQSPRYKVAKRGQDVALRCDPISGHVSLFWYQQALGQGPEFLTYFQNEAQLDKSGLPSDRFFAERPEGSVSTLKIQRTQQEDSAVYLCASSLEGQVVREQYFGPGTRLTVT.

The chain employs TRBV2 and TRBJ1-2; the D gene is possibly TRBD1 (5 bases). Trimming shortened V by 11 bases and J by 0 bases, and 10 bases separated the two germline ends. The CDR3 runs 12 residues. Germline assignment: CDR1 SNHLY and CDR2 FYNNEI. The CDR3 here is CASDSSNYGYTF. In DNA form, the CDR3 reads TGTGCCTCTGACAGTTCTAACTATGGCTACACCTTC.

The chain employs TRBV27 and TRBJ1-6, with TRBD1 identical over 7 bases. Trimming took 8 bases from V and 10 from J; bases not matched to a gene: 11. The CDR3 extends over 14 amino acids. Germline lookup yields CDR1 MNHEY and CDR2 SMNVEV (reference sequence). The CDR3 loop is CASGTQGVRSPLHF. CDR3 sequence (DNA): TGTGCCAGCGGGACCCAGGGGGTTCGATCACCCCTCCACTTT.

The V call is TRBV5-4, the J call TRBJ2-1; 7 bases are a match to TRBD2. Looked up from germline, CDR1 is SGHNT and CDR2 is YYREEE (reference sequence). The CDR3 is 13 residues long. After removal of 0 bases from V and 14 bases from J, the junction contained 8 bases not matched to a gene. CDR3 sequence reads: CASSLAPAGLKFF. DNA for the CDR3: TGTGCCAGCAGCTTGGCCCCAGCGGGGCTGAAGTTCTTC. Supplemented by reference TRBV5-4 and TRBJ2-1, the full variable domain reads ETGVTQSPTHLIKTRGQQVTLRCSSQSGHNTVSWYQQALGQGPQFIFQYYREEENGRGNFPPRFSGLQFPNYSSELNVNALELDDSALYLCASSLAPAGLKFFGPGTRLTVL.

The chain links TRBV30 to TRBJ2-7; TRBD1 agrees at 7 bases. The CDR3 is 13 amino acids. Germline CDR1 and CDR2: GTSNPN and SVGIG (reference sequence). The V segment lost 3 bases and the J segment 3 bases; nucleotides outside the gene matches: 5. The CDR3 nucleotides are TGTGCCTGGAGCCAGGGGGAGTACTACGAGCAGTACTTC. It yields the protein CAWSQGEYYEQYF.

This rearrangement joins TRBV19 to TRBJ1-5; TRBD1 matches 8 bases. CDR1 and CDR2 (germline): LNHDA, SQIVND (reference sequence). J was trimmed by 4 bases and V by 3 bases; bases with no gene match: 2. The CDR3 runs 14 residues. The CDR3 region has the DNA TGTGCCAGTAGTATTCGGACAGGGAATCAGCCCCAGCATTTT. Protein: CASSIRTGNQPQHF.

V gene TRBV3-1 (or the pseudogene TRBV3-2) combines with J gene TRBJ2-5; 9 bases line up with TRBD2. The CDR3 covers 17 residues. The ends lost 0 bases at V and 5 bases at J; junction bases unmatched: 10. Germline CDR1 is LGHDT and CDR2 is YNNKEL (reference sequence). The DNA for the CDR3 is TGTGCCAGCAGCCAAGATGTTGCGGGAGGGCCTTGGGAGACCCAGTACTTC. It encodes CASSQDVAGGPWETQYF.

The rearrangement links TRBV6-6 to TRBJ1-3, with unresolved D. The V gene's germline CDR1 is MNHNY and CDR2 SVGAGI (reference sequence). The CDR3 has 12 amino acids. V dropped 4 bases and J dropped 4 bases, with 5 bases sitting between them. The DNA for the CDR3 is TGTGCCAGCAGTTCTTGGGGAAACACCATATATTTT. Protein sequence: CASSSWGNTIYF.

This clone was seen a handful of times. This chain connects TRBV7-2 to TRBJ1-6; D is unresolved. In germline, CDR1 is SGHTA, CDR2 FQGNSA. Trimming left V 0 bases short and J 0 bases short, with 3 bases between. The CDR3 is 15 residues long. The CDR3 DNA reads as TGTGCCAGCAGCTTAGCCACCTCCTATAATTCACCCCTCCACTTT. It encodes CASSLATSYNSPLHF.

The CDR3 DNA is TGTGCCAGCAGCGTCGGCGCCTCGGACCTGGACACCGGGGAGCTGTTTTTT. Translation gives CASSVGASDLDTGELFF. The chain carries TRBV9 and TRBJ2-2; D gene ambiguous. CDR3 length: 17 amino acids. Between the trimmed V and J ends, which lost 2 bases and 3 bases, there was a span of 17 bases. The V gene's germline CDR1 is SGDLS and CDR2 YYNGEE.

The V gene is TRBV19, the J gene TRBJ1-6; possibly TRBD1 for D (5 bases). CDR3 size: 12 residues. The V and J ends lost 8 bases and 12 bases respectively, with 14 bases between them. Germline CDR1 is LNHDA and CDR2 is SQIVND (reference sequence). The CDR3 nucleotides read TGTGCCAGTCACCCTTGGGGCGAACCCCTCCACTTT. This gives the protein CASHPWGEPLHF.

The CDR3, as DNA: TGCGCCAGCAGTGCTAGCGGGAGGGCCGAATGGGAAAATGAGCAGTTCTTC. Translated, it gives CASSASGRAEWENEQFF. V usage is TRBV10-1 and J usage is TRBJ2-1, with 12 bases fitting TRBD2. J lost 7 bases, V lost 4 bases, and 11 bases had no gene match. Germline V lookup: CDR1 WNHNN, CDR2 SYGVQD (reference sequence). The CDR3 has 17 amino acids.

This clone was recorded once. For the CDR3, the DNA is TGTGCCAGCAGGGGACAGGGACCCGGCTACACCTTC. Its protein product is CASRGQGPGYTF. The rearrangement uses TRBV27 and TRBJ1-2; 9 bases fit TRBD1. Germline loops: CDR1 MNHEY, CDR2 SMNVEV (reference sequence). The CDR3 loop spans 12 amino acids. Trimming took 6 bases from V and 8 from J; bases not matched to a gene: 4.

V usage is TRBV3-1 (or the pseudogene TRBV3-2) and J usage is TRBJ1-5; D remains ambiguous. The ends were cut back, 2 bases at V and 1 base at J, with 9 bases in the middle. Looked up from germline, CDR1 is LGHDT and CDR2 is YNNKEL (reference sequence). The CDR3 loop spans 15 amino acids. CDR3 loop: CASSQMPGSNQPQHF. CDR3 sequence (DNA): TGTGCCAGCAGCCAAATGCCGGGGAGCAATCAGCCCCAGCATTTT.

This clone was picked up one time. The V and J genes are TRBV27 and TRBJ2-1; the match to TRBD2 covers 12 bases. After removal of 7 bases from V and 7 bases from J, the junction contained 5 bases not matched to a gene. Germline V gives CDR1 MNHEY, CDR2 SMNVEV (reference sequence). This CDR3 has 14 residues. As DNA, the CDR3 is TGTGCCAGCACCGGGACTAGCGGGTCTAATGAGCAGTTCTTC. It codes for CASTGTSGSNEQFF.

V usage is TRBV18 and J usage is TRBJ1-3, with 8 nucleotides matching TRBD1. The CDR3 is 16 amino acids. V lost 3 bases to trimming and J lost 1 base; unmatched junction nucleotides: 5. Per germline, CDR1 KGHSH and CDR2 LQKENI. This CDR3 reads CASSPGQGQSGNTIYF. For the CDR3, the DNA is TGTGCCAGCTCACCCGGACAGGGTCAGTCTGGAAACACCATATATTTT.

The chain employs TRBV5-4 and TRBJ2-3; tentatively, D is TRBD2 (6 bases). Germline CDR1 reads SGHNT; CDR2 reads YYREEE (reference sequence). This CDR3 has 18 residues. Deletions cut 0 bases from V and 0 bases from J, with 17 bases between. This CDR3 reads CASSLDVGGRPSTDTQYF. As DNA, the CDR3 is TGTGCCAGCAGCTTGGATGTTGGTGGGAGGCCTAGCACAGATACGCAGTATTTT.

The chain employs TRBV18 and TRBJ2-2, with TRBD2 matching 9 bases. The length of the CDR3 is 18 residues. The V gene's germline CDR1 is KGHSH and CDR2 LQKENI. Losses at the gene ends were 2 bases for V and 1 base for J; bases not matched to a gene: 8. The CDR3 DNA reads TGTGCCAGCTCACCAACGAACGGCGGGAGGGAGAACACCGGGGAGCTGTTTTTT. Protein product: CASSPTNGGRENTGELFF.

The chain couples TRBV30 to TRBJ1-5; D call uncertain. The V and J ends lost 3 bases and 4 bases respectively, with 13 bases between them. Germline CDR1 and CDR2: GTSNPN and SVGIG (reference sequence). The CDR3 consists of 14 residues. The CDR3 DNA reads as TGTGCCTGGAGGGACCTAGGGCCGAATCAGCCCCAGCATTTT. Amino acids: CAWRDLGPNQPQHF.